These 12 T cell receptor beta chains came from one sample sequenced in a study of blood T cell repertoires in COVID-19. TCRdb's table, derived via immunoSEQ multiplex PCR, lists solely in-frame clones and lacks some. The sample holds hundreds of thousands of clones; around 84% are singletons and the top ten take over 1%. The sequenced material came from peripheral blood. The receptors were gathered from a man between 70 and 80 years old with acute or convalescent COVID-19.

This clone was found once. The chain links TRBV27 to TRBJ2-1; TRBD2 aligns across 9 bases. Germline V gene data show CDR1 as MNHEY and CDR2 as SMNVEV (reference sequence). V shed 7 bases, J shed 9 bases, and the junction held 13 bases outside the gene matches. The CDR3 runs 15 residues. The CDR3: CASTYVASGISEQFF. CDR3 DNA sequence: TGTGCCAGCACCTACGTCGCTAGCGGGATTAGTGAGCAGTTCTTC.

Concerning this clone itself: A far larger clone is only one base removed, so a read error is likely. The V gene is TRBV5-6, the J gene TRBJ1-2, with 10 bases matching TRBD1. The CDR3 consists of 13 residues. CDR1 and CDR2 from the germline V gene are SGHDT and YYEEEE. V was pared by 4 bases and J by 6 bases, with 3 bases of the junction left unmatched. Here the CDR3 reads CASSLGQGNGYTF. The CDR3 nucleotides read TGTGCCAGCAGCCTGGGACAGGGGAATGGCTACACCTTC.

The CDR3 region has the DNA TGTGCCAGCAGCTTAGTTACTTCCCCCTACAATGAGCAGTTCTTC. This encodes CASSLVTSPYNEQFF. J is TRBJ2-1 and V is TRBV7-6, with unresolved D. The CDR3 spans 15 residues. CDR1 is SGHVS and CDR2 is FNYEAQ in the germline V gene. V was clipped by 1 base and J by 2 bases, with 9 bases between them.

V gene TRBV6-1 combines with J gene TRBJ2-7; TRBD2 matches 7 bases. This CDR3 region has 14 residues. Germline assignment: CDR1 MNHNS and CDR2 SASEGT. Trimming took 5 bases from V and 8 from J; bases not matched to a gene: 12. CDR3 nucleotide sequence: TGTGCCAGCAGTTCCACCACCCAGCGGGGTAAGCAGTACTTC. It translates to CASSSTTQRGKQYF.

This chain links TRBV19 with TRBJ1-5; D gene unclear. Trimming shortened V by 9 bases and J by 5 bases, and 14 bases separated the two germline ends. From germline, CDR1 is LNHDA and CDR2 SQIVND (reference sequence). CDR3 length equals 13 residues. CDR3 nucleotide sequence: TGTGCCAGCTCCGTGAGTCGCGATCAGCCCCAGCATTTT. It yields the protein CASSVSRDQPQHF.

This clone was counted once. V gene TRBV2 combines with J gene TRBJ1-6; a possible D gene is TRBD1 (6 bases). Germline CDR1 is SNHLY and CDR2 is FYNNEI. V gave up 4 bases and J gave up 0 bases, with 16 bases separating them. The CDR3 is made up of 18 amino acids. The CDR3 DNA is TGTGCCAGCAGTGTACGGGGGGGGGCAGGCTCCTATAATTCACCCCTCCACTTT. Translation: CASSVRGGAGSYNSPLHF.

The chain links TRBV28 to TRBJ1-5; weak D call: TRBD1 (6 bases). The V gene lost 5 bases and the J gene lost 7 bases, with 21 bases spanning the gap. The CDR3 consists of 16 residues. Germline V gene sequence: CDR1 MDHEN, CDR2 SYDVKM. CDR3 loop: CASSDRDIARGQPQHF. As DNA, the CDR3 is TGTGCCAGCAGTGATAGGGACATAGCCCGTGGACAGCCCCAGCATTTT.

The chain recombines TRBV7-9 with TRBJ2-7; 7 bases line up with TRBD2. CDR1 and CDR2 (germline): SEHNR, FQNEAQ (reference sequence). The CDR3 is 16 residues long. With 5 bases clipped from V and 3 bases from J, the junction kept 13 bases outside the gene matches. The CDR3 sequence is CASSPGTSVTHYEQYF. The CDR3, as DNA: TGTGCCAGCAGCCCCGGCACTAGCGTTACGCACTACGAGCAGTACTTC.

This clone appeared a single time. One end of the junction fails to match germline, which may point to a read error. CDR3 nucleotides: TGCGCCAGCAGCCCCGGGACTAGCGGGAGGGATCGGCAGATCTTC. As protein: CASSPGTSGRDRQIF. The chain has TRBV10-1 and TRBJ2-1, with 16 positions matching TRBD2. The length of the CDR3 is 15 residues. CDR1 and CDR2 from the germline V gene are WNHNN and SYGVQD (reference sequence).

V and J are TRBV19 and TRBJ2-7; TRBD2 matches at 8 bases. The CDR3 length is 15 residues. Looked up from germline, CDR1 is LNHDA and CDR2 is SQIVND (reference sequence). With 2 bases clipped from V and 0 bases from J, the junction kept 3 bases outside the gene matches. The CDR3 DNA is TGTGCCAGTAGTATATCCCTAGCGGGCTCCTACGAGCAGTACTTC. Protein product: CASSISLAGSYEQYF.

The chain recombines TRBV15 with TRBJ2-2, with 9 bases aligning to TRBD2. Germline V gives CDR1 LNHNV, CDR2 YYDKDF (reference sequence). CDR3 length: 17 residues. Unmatched junction bases numbered 8, after V lost 0 bases and J lost 6 bases. CDR3 loop: CATSRDLAGLSSGELFF. As DNA, the CDR3 is TGTGCCACCAGCAGAGATCTAGCGGGACTATCCTCCGGGGAGCTGTTTTTT.

Here the CDR3 reads CASSQNLLSGYSPASPLHF. The CDR3 bases are TGTGCCAGCAGCCAGAATCTGCTATCAGGTTACAGTCCGGCTTCACCCCTCCACTTT. The rearrangement joins TRBV3-1 (or the pseudogene TRBV3-2) to TRBJ1-6, with D unclear. The CDR3 runs to 19 residues. V was shortened by 3 bases and J by 9 bases, with 27 bases between the two germline ends. CDR1 is LGHDT and CDR2 is YNNKEL in the germline V gene (reference sequence).